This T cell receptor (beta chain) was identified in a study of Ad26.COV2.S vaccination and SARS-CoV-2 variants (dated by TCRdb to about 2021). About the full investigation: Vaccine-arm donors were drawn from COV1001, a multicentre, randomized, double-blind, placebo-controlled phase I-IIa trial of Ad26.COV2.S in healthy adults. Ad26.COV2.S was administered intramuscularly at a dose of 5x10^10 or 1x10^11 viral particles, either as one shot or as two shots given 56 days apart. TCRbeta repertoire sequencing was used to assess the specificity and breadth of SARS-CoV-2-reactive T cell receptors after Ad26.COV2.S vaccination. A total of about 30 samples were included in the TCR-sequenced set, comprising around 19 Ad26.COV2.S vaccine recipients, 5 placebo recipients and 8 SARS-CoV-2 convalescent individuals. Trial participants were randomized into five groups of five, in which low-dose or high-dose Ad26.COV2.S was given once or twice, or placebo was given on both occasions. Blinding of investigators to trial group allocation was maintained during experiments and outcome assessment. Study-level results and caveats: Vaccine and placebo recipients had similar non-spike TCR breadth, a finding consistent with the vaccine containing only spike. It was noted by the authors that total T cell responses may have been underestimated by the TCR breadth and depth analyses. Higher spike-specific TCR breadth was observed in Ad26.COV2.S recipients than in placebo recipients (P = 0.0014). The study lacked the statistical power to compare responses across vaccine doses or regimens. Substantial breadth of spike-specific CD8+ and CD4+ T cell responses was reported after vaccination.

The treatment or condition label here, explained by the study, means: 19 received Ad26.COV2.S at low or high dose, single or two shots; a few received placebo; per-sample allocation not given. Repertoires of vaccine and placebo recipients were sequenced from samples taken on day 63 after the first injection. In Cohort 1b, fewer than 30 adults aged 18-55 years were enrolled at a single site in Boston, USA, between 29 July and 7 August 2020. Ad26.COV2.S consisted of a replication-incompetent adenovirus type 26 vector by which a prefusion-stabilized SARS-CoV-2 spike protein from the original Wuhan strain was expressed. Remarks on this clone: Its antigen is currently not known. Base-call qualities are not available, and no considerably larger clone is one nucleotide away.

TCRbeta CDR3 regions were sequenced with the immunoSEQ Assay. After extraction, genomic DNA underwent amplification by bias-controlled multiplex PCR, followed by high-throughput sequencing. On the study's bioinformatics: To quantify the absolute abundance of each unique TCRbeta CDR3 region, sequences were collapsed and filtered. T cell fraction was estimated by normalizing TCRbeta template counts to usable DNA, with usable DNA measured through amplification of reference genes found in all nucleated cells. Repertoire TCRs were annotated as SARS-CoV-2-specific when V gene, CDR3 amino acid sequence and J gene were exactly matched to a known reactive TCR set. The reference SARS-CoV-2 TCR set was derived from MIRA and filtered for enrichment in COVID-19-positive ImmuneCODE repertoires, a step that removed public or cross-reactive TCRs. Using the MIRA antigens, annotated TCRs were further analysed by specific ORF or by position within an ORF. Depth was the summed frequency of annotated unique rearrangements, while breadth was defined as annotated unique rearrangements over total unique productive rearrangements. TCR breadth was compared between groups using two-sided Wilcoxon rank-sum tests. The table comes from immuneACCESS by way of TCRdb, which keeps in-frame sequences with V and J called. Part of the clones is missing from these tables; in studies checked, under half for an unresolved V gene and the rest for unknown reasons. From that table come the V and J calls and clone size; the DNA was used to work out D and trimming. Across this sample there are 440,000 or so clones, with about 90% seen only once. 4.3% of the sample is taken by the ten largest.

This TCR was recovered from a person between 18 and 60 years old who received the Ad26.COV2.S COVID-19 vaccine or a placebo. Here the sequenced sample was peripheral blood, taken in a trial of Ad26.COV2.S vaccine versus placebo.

DNA sequence: TGTGCCAGCAGCTTAAACGGACTAGCGGGAGGTTATTTT. This codes for CASSLNGLAGGYF. The V and J genes are TRBV7-9 and TRBJ2-3, and 14 bases in between align with TRBD2. The germline V end is reduced by 2 bases and the J end by 15 bases; junction bases left unmatched: 4. The CDR3 sequence holds 13 residues, the cysteine and phenylalanine included. Only CDR3 DNA is held: 39 bases, read in frame from base 1. CDR1 and CDR2 are drawn from the germline V gene (reference sequence): SEHNR, FQNEAQ.